This T cell receptor beta chain is drawn from a study of blood T cell repertoires in COVID-19. About the study: T cells, B-cell-depleted T cells, or PBMCs supplied cDNA or gDNA.

This clone was counted a single time. Trimming took 9 bases from V and 3 from J; bases not matched to a gene: 7. The CDR3 is made up of 13 amino acids. Germline V gene data show CDR1 as LNHDA and CDR2 as SQIVND (reference sequence). Data came from immunoSEQ multiplex PCR; TCRdb stores just in-frame clones and leaves some out. The sample carries approximately 70,000 clones, roughly nine tenths recorded once. The sample was peripheral blood. The receptor's source is a man between 45 and 60 years old with COVID-19, enrolled during active disease. The chain has TRBV19 and TRBJ1-1; 7 nucleotides agree with TRBD1. Here the CDR3 DNA reads TGTGCCAGCGTAGGGGGCGCGGACACTGAAGCTTTCTTT. Amino acid sequence: CASVGGADTEAFF.